The present T cell receptor beta chain was sequenced within a study of blood T cell repertoires in COVID-19. Study information: Samples representing acute and convalescent COVID-19 were sourced from the United States, Italy and Spain.

With V trimmed by 7 bases and J by 7 bases, 10 bases remained unmatched. The CDR3 runs 15 residues. Germline CDR1 is LNHDA and CDR2 is SQIVND (reference sequence). The repertoire was sequenced with immunoSEQ multiplex PCR; TCRdb's copy has only in-frame clones and lacks some. The sample carries 250,000 to 300,000 clones, approximately 91% recorded once. The receptor comes from a man aged 50 or older with acute or convalescent COVID-19. The chain uses TRBV19 and TRBJ1-6, with 7 bases identical to TRBD1. Sequences were obtained from peripheral blood. CDR3 sequence reads: CASTPGTVINSPLHF. The CDR3, as DNA: TGTGCCAGTACCCCCGGGACAGTCATCAATTCACCCCTCCACTTT.